This T cell receptor beta chain derives from a study of T-cell memory formation after mild COVID-19. Looked up from germline, CDR1 is SGHVS and CDR2 is FQNEAQ. Trimming pared 4 bases from V and 13 bases from J, leaving 23 bases between. This CDR3 has 16 residues. TCRdb passed the 5' RACE reads through MiXCR, listing each CDR3 protein once. The sample has around 200,000 distinct CDR3 sequences, 18% seen once; the top ten hold 3.9%. This clonotype was counted at least ten times. The antigen is not known. Findings and caveats of the study: Clonal second-wave expansions that peaked on day 37 had unconfirmed SARS-CoV-2 specificity. CD4+ bias marked clones expanding day 15 to 37, unlike balanced contracting clones. Pre-infection memory harbored some responding clones, suggesting cross-reactive memory joined.

Sequencing was done on a sample of PBMCs or a T cell subset sorted from them (not recorded which). V gene TRBV7-8 combines with J gene TRBJ1-6; no definite D call. The TCR comes from a man younger than 35 who had mild COVID-19 (a few samples of this study predate the infection). Cell type and time point are not known. The CDR3 reads CASSSQNYRATGPLHF. As DNA, the CDR3 is TGTGCCAGCAGCTCCCAAAATTACCGGGCAACGGGGCCCCTCCACTTT.